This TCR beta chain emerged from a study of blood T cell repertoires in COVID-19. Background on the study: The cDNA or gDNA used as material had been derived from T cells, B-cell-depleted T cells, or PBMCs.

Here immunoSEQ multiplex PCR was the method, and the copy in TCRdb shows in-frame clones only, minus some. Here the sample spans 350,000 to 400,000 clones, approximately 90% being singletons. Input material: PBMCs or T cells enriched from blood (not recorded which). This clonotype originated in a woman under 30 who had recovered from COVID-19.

The CDR3 sequence is CASSEVIAGGLDEQYF. The CDR3, as DNA: TGTGCCAGCAGTGAAGTCATAGCGGGGGGGCTTGACGAGCAGTACTTC. The rearrangement uses TRBV6-1 and TRBJ2-7; 11 bases match TRBD2. CDR3 length: 16 amino acids. J gave up 5 bases and V 1 base, and 7 bases lay outside the gene matches. Germline assignment: CDR1 MNHNS and CDR2 SASEGT.